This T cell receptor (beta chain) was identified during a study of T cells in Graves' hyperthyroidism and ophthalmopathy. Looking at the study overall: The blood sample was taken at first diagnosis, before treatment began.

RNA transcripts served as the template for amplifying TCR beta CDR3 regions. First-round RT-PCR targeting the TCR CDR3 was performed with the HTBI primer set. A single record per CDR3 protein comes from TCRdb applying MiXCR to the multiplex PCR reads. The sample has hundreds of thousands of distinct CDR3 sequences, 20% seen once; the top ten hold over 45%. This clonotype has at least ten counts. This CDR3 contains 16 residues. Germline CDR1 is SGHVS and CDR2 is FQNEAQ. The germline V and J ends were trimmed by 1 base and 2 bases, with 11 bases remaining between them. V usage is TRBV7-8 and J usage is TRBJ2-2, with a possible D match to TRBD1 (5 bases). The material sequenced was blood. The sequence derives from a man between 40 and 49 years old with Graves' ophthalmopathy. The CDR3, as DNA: TGTGCCAGCAGCTTAGAGGGCAGGGCCAACACCGGGGAGCTGTTTTTT. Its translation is CASSLEGRANTGELFF.